Listed here are 9 T cell receptor beta chains from one sample, sequenced in a study of T cells after yellow fever vaccination. Via MiXCR, TCRdb re-called the 5' RACE reads, giving one row per CDR3 protein. This sample has just under 600,000 distinct CDR3 sequences, with about 13% found just once. The source was PBMCs, collected on the day of the yellow fever booster vaccination. These receptors were obtained from a man aged 25-45 years who received the YFV17D yellow fever vaccine.

The CDR3 spells CASLLRLAGEYEQYF. Here the CDR3 DNA reads TGTGCCAGCTTGCTGCGACTAGCGGGAGAATACGAGCAGTACTTC. The rearrangement joins TRBV11-2 to TRBJ2-7; TRBD2 matches 12 bases. V shed 8 bases and J 4 bases; nucleotides not matched to a gene: 9. The CDR3 covers 15 residues. CDR1 is SGHAT, CDR2 FQNNGV, per germline.

This clonotype was detected only a few times. The chain is built from TRBV10-3 and TRBJ2-3; 11 nucleotides align to TRBD2. This CDR3 has 15 residues. Germline-derived CDR1 and CDR2 are ENHRY and SYGVKD. V was pared by 6 bases and J by 4 bases, with 6 bases of the junction left unmatched. CDR3 loop: CAISIAGGRSDTQYF. CDR3 DNA: TGTGCCATCAGCATAGCGGGAGGGCGTTCAGATACGCAGTATTTT.

This rearrangement joins TRBV20-1 to TRBJ1-1, with D perhaps matching TRBD1 (6 bases). The CDR3 spans 16 residues. V lost 5 bases, J lost 2 bases, and 21 bases lay in between. Germline-derived CDR1 and CDR2 are DFQATT and SNEGSKA (reference sequence). In DNA form, the CDR3 reads TGCAGTGCTTCCCACAGGGAAACGAACTTTAACACTGAAGCTTTCTTT. Its protein product is CSASHRETNFNTEAFF.

The chain employs TRBV7-8 and TRBJ1-1; D might be TRBD1 (5 bases). V dropped 0 bases and J dropped 5 bases, with 13 bases sitting between them. The CDR3 runs 15 residues. The germline CDR1 and CDR2 sequences are SGHVS and FQNEAQ. Here the CDR3 reads CASSLALSGGTEAFF. The CDR3 bases are TGTGCCAGCAGCTTAGCGCTTTCTGGGGGGACTGAAGCTTTCTTT.

This clonotype appeared a few times. This chain uses TRBV6-5 with TRBJ2-5; D tentatively reads TRBD1 or TRBD2 (6 bases each). From germline, CDR1 is MNHEY and CDR2 SVGAGI. This CDR3 comprises 14 residues. V was shortened by 2 bases and J by 2 bases, with 9 bases between the two germline ends. The DNA for the CDR3 is TGTGCCAGCAGTTACGGGGGGCATCAAGAGACCCAGTACTTC. It encodes CASSYGGHQETQYF.

The J gene is TRBJ2-2, the V gene TRBV15; no clear D. Trimming cost V 1 base and J 6 bases, with 12 bases left between them. The CDR3 length is 15 residues. The V gene's germline CDR1 is LNHNV and CDR2 YYDKDF (reference sequence). CDR3 nucleotide sequence: TGTGCCACCAGCAGAGGACTTCTGATGGCCGGGGAGCTGTTTTTT. Protein product: CATSRGLLMAGELFF.

In this sample, this clonotype turned up many times. The rearrangement joins TRBV7-2 to TRBJ2-3; D not certain. The V end was cut by 6 bases, the J end by 5 bases, with 6 bases between. The CDR3 totals 11 residues. CDR1 and CDR2 from the germline V gene are SGHTA and FQGNSA. CDR3 sequence: CASSPKDTQYF. CDR3 sequence (DNA): TGTGCCAGCAGTCCTAAAGATACGCAGTATTTT.

This clonotype was seen many times. This chain connects TRBV7-9 to TRBJ1-5; D is unresolved. V was pared by 6 bases and J by 7 bases, with 13 bases between. The CDR3 extends over 13 amino acids. CDR1 and CDR2 (germline): SEHNR, FQNEAQ (reference sequence). The CDR3 DNA follows: TGTGCCAGCAGTCCCTCAAGCTGGCAGCCCCAGCATTTT. Translated: CASSPSSWQPQHF.

V is TRBV21-1 and J is TRBJ2-7. TRBV21-1 is a pseudogene segment. The CDR3 consists of 9 residues. The CDR3 is CARSYEQYF. The CDR3 DNA sequence: TGTGCCAGGAGCTACGAGCAGTACTTC.